What follows describes a single TCR beta chain. Its specificity is unknown. The sample belongs to a study of CD8+CD57+ T cells in acquired aplastic anemia. On the study more broadly: Mean DNA quantity obtained from sorted CD4+ and CD8+ cells was about 3 ug.

All sequencing subjects had displayed CD8+CD57+ cell expansion on flow cytometry. Among the patients, all had severe acquired aplastic anemia. TCR beta VDJ and CDR3 profiling used genomic DNA as template. TCRdb processed the reads anew with MiXCR; each CDR3 protein has one entry. The table shows under 200,000 distinct CDR3 sequences, with over 40% occurring only once. General study findings and limits: Patient and control CD8+ Simpson's diversity was not significantly different. Patients and controls were found to share roughly 31 CD8+ CDR3 sequences.

The CDR3 contains 14 residues. V was shortened by 5 bases and J by 2 bases, with 10 bases between the two germline ends. Germline V lookup: CDR1 SNHLY, CDR2 FYNNEI. The sequenced sample consisted of sorted CD4+, CD8+, or CD8+CD57+ T cells (not recorded which) from PBMCs. This chain uses TRBV2 with TRBJ2-4; D possibly corresponds to TRBD2 (5 bases). This TCR was sampled from a human donor with aplastic anemia. CDR3 DNA: TGTGCCAGCAGTTTGCCGGGAACCAAAAACATTCAGTACTTC. Translating it yields CASSLPGTKNIQYF.